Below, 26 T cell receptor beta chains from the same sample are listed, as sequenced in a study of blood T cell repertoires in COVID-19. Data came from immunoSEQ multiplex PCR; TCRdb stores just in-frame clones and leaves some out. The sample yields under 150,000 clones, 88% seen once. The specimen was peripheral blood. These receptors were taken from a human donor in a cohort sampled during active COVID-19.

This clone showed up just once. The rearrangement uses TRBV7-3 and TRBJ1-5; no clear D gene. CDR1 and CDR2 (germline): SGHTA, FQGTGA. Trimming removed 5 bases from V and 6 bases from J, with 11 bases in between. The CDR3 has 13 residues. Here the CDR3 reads CASSESGGQPQHF. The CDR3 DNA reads TGTGCCAGCAGCGAAAGCGGCGGTCAGCCCCAGCATTTT.

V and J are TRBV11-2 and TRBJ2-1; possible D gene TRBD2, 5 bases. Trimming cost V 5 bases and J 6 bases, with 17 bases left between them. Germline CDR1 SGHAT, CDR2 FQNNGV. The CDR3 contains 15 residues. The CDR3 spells CASSTRQSRGNEQFF. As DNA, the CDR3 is TGTGCCAGCAGCACCCGGCAATCACGGGGCAATGAGCAGTTCTTC.

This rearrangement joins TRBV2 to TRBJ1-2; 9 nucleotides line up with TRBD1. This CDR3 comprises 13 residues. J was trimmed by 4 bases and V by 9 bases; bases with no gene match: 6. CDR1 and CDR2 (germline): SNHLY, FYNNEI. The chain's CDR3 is CASQTGGGYGYTF. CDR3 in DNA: TGTGCCAGTCAGACAGGGGGGGGCTATGGCTACACCTTC.

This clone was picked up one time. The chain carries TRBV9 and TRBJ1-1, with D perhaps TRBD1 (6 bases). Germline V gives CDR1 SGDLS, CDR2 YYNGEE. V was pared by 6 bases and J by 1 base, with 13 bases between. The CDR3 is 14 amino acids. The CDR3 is CASTTGHSNTEAFF. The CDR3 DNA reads TGTGCCAGCACGACGGGACACTCGAACACTGAAGCTTTCTTT.

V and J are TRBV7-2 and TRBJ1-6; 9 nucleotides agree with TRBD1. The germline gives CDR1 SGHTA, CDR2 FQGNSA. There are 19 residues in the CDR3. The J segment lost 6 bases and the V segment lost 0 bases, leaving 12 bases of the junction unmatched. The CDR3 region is CASSLAIGQGSYVNSPLHF. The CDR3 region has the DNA TGTGCCAGCAGCTTAGCGATTGGACAGGGGTCGTATGTTAATTCACCCCTCCACTTT.

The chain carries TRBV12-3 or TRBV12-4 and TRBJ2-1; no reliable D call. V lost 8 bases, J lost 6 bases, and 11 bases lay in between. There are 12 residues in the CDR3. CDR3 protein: CASLEAGNEQFF. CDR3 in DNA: TGTGCCAGCTTAGAAGCAGGCAATGAGCAGTTCTTC.

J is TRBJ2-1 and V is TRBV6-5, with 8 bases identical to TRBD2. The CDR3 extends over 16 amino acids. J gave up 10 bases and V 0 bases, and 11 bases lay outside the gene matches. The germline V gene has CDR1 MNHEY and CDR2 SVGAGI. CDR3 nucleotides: TGTGCCAGCAGTTACTCGGTCGGCGGGGGGCCGAGGGAGCAGTTCTTC. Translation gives CASSYSVGGGPREQFF.

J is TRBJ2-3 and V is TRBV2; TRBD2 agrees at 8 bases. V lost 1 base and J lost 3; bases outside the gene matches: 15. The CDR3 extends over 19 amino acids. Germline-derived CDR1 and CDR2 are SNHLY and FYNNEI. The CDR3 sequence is CASSEEGPLTGGPTDTQYF. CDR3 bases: TGTGCCAGCAGTGAAGAGGGTCCCCTGACGGGGGGGCCGACAGATACGCAGTATTTT.

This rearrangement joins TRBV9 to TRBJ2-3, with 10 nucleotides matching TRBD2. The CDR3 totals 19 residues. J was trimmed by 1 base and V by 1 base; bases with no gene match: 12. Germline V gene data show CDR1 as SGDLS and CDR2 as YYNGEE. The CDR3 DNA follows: TGTGCCAGCAGCGTAACAAACTTGCTCGGACTAGCGGGCACAGATACGCAGTATTTT. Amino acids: CASSVTNLLGLAGTDTQYF.

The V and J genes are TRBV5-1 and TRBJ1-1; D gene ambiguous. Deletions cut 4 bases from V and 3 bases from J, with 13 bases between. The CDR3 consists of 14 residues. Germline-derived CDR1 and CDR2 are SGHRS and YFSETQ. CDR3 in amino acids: CASSNPTVDTEAFF. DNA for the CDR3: TGCGCCAGCAGCAACCCGACTGTCGACACTGAAGCTTTCTTT.

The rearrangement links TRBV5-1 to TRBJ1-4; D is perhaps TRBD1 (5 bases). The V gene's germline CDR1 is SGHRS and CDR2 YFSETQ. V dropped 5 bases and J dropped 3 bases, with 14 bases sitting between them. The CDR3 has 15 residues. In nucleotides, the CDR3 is TGCGCCAGCAGACCCGGATACAGGTCTAATGAAAAACTGTTTTTT. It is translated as CASRPGYRSNEKLFF.

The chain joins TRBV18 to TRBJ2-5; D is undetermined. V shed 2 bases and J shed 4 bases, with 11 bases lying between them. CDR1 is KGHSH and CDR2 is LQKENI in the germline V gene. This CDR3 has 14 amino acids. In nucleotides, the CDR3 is TGTGCCAGCTCACCATTCCAGGCGCCAGAGACCCAGTACTTC. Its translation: CASSPFQAPETQYF. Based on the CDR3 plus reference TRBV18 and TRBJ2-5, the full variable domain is NAGVMQNPRHLVRRRGQEARLRCSPMKGHSHVYWYRQLPEEGLKFMVYLQKENIIDESGMPKERFSAEFPKEGPSILRIQQVVRGDSAAYFCASSPFQAPETQYFGPGTRLLVL.

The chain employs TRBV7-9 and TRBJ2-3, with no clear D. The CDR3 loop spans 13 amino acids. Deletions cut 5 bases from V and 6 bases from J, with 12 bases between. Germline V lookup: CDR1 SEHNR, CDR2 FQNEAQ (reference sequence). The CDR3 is CASSPTSRDTQYF. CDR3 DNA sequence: TGTGCCAGCAGCCCGACCTCCAGGGATACGCAGTATTTT.

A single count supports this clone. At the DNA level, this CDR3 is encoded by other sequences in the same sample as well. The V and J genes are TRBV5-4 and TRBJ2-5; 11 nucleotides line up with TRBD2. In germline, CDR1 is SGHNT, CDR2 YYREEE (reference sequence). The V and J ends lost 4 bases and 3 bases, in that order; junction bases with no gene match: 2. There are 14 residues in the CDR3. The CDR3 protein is CASSLSGGEETQYF. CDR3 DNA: TGTGCCAGCAGCCTTAGCGGGGGGGAAGAGACCCAGTACTTC.

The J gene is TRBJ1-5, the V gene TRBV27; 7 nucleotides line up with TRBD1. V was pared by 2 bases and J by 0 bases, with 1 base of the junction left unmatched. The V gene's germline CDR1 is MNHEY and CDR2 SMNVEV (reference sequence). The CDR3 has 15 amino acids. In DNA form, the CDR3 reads TGTGCCAGCAGTTTAAGGGGGCATAGCAATCAGCCCCAGCATTTT. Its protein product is CASSLRGHSNQPQHF.

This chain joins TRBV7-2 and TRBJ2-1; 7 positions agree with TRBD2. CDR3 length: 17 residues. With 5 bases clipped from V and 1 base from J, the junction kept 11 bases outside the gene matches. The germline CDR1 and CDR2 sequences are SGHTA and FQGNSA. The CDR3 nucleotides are TGTGCCAGCAGCCGCCAAAGCGGGGCAGGGTCCTACAATGAGCAGTTCTTC. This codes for CASSRQSGAGSYNEQFF.

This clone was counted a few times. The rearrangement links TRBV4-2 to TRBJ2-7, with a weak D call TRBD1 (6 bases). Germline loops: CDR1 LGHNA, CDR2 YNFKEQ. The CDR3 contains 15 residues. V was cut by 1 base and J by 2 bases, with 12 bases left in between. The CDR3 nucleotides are TGTGCCAGCAGCCAAGCTGGACAGAGAGCCTACGAGCAGTACTTC. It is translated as CASSQAGQRAYEQYF.

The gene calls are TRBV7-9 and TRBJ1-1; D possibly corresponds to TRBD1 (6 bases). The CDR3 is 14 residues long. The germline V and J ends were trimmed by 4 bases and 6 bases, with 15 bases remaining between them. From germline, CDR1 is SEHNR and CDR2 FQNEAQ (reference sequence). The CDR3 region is CASSSDSKISEAFF. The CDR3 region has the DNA TGTGCCAGCAGCTCGGACAGCAAAATTTCTGAAGCTTTCTTT.

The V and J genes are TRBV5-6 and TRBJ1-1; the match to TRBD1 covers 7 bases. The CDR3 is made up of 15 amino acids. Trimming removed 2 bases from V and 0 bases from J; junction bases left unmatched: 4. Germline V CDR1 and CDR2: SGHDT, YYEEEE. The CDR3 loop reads CASSFLDRMNTEAFF. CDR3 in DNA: TGTGCCAGCAGCTTCCTGGACAGGATGAACACTGAAGCTTTCTTT. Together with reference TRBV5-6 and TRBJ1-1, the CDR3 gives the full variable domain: DAGVTQSPTHLIKTRGQQVTLRCSPKSGHDTVSWYQQALGQGPQFIFQYYEEEERQRGNFPDRFSGHQFPNYSSELNVNALLLGDSALYLCASSFLDRMNTEAFFGQGTRLTVV.

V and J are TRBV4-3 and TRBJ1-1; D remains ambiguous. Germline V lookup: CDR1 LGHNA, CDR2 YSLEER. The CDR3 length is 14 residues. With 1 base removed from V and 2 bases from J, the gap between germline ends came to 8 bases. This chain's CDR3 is CASSQGSTNTEAFF. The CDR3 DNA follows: TGCGCCAGCAGCCAAGGGAGCACTAACACTGAAGCTTTCTTT.

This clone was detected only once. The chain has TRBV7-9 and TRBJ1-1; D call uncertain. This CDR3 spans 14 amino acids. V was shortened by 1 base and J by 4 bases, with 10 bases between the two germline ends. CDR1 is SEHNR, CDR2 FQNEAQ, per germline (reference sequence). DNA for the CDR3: TGTGCCAGCAGCTTAGACCTAGGTGCCACTGAAGCTTTCTTT. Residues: CASSLDLGATEAFF. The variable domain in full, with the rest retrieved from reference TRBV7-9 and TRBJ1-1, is DTGVSQNPRHKITKRGQNVTFRCDPISEHNRLYWYRQTLGQGPEFLTYFQNEAQLEKSRLLSDRFSAERPKGSFSTLEIQRTEQGDSAMYLCASSLDLGATEAFFGQGTRLTVV.

The CDR3 sequence is CASSSRQSDSYEQYF. CDR3 DNA: TGTGCCAGCAGCTCACGACAGTCGGACTCCTACGAGCAGTACTTC. The chain employs TRBV13 and TRBJ2-7, with a possible D match to TRBD1 (5 bases). CDR1 and CDR2 (germline): PRHDT, FYEKMQ (reference sequence). This CDR3 contains 15 residues. V lost 4 bases, J lost 0 bases, and 13 bases lay in between.

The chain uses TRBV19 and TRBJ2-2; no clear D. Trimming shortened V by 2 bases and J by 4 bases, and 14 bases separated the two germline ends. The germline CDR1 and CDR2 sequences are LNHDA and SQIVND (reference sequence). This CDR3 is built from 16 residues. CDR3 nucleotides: TGTGCCAGTAGTATACAACGGGTCGTGCGCACCGGGGAGCTGTTTTTT. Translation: CASSIQRVVRTGELFF.

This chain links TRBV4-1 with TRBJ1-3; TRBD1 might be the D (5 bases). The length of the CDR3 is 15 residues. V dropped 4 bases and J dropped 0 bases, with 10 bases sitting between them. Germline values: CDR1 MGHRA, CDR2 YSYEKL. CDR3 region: CASSLGHNSGNTIYF. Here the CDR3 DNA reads TGCGCCAGCAGCCTTGGACACAACTCTGGAAACACCATATATTTT.

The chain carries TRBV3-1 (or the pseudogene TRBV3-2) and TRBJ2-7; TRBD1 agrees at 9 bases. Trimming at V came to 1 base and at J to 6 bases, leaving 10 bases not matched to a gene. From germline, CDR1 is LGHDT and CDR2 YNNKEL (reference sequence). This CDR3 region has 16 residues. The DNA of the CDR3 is TGTGCCAGCAGCCAAGGGGTGGCGGACAGGGGTTCCGAGCAGTACTTC. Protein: CASSQGVADRGSEQYF.

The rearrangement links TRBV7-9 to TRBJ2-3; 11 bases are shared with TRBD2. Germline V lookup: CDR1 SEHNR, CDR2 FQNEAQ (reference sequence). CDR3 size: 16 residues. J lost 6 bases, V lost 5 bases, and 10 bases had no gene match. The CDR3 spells CASSGSGGALADTQYF. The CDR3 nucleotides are TGTGCCAGCAGCGGTAGCGGGGGGGCCCTCGCGGATACGCAGTATTTT.